This TCR beta chain appears in the sequencing data of a study of patients and donors after allogeneic stem cell transplantation. The germline CDR1 and CDR2 sequences are SGHRS and YFSETQ. CDR3 length: 14 residues. The V and J ends lost 5 bases and 0 bases respectively, with 11 bases between them. One entry per CDR3 protein, called by TCRdb with MiXCR from the RT-PCR reads. The repertoire holds around 150,000 distinct CDR3 sequences, with roughly 35% as singletons. This chain links TRBV5-1 with TRBJ1-1; TRBD1 might be the D (6 bases). The TCR was taken from a human donor who was either an allogeneic HSCT recipient or a stem cell or donor lymphocyte infusion donor (not recorded which). It is not recorded whose cells these are; they may come from a transplant donor. The sample was blood, either unsorted or a sorted T cell fraction (not recorded which). This CDR3 is CASRPGALNTEAFF. CDR3 coding DNA: TGCGCCAGCAGGCCGGGGGCGCTGAACACTGAAGCTTTCTTT.